This T cell receptor (beta chain) emerged from a study of blood T cell repertoires in COVID-19. This clone was seen a few times. The V segment lost 5 bases and the J segment 6 bases; nucleotides outside the gene matches: 4. The CDR3 covers 14 residues. Germline CDR1 reads MDHEN; CDR2 reads SYDVKM. Libraries were prepared by immunoSEQ multiplex PCR; TCRdb keeps only in-frame clonotypes and omits some of them. Of roughly 190,000 clones detected, 65% to 85% appear once; the ten largest clones hold about 3.5%. The rearrangement links TRBV28 to TRBJ1-5; 10 nucleotides line up with TRBD1. What was sequenced was PBMCs or T cells enriched from blood (not recorded which). The sequence was obtained from a woman in her 30s who had recovered from COVID-19. CDR3 bases: TGTGCCAGCAGTCCCGGGACAGGGGTTCAGCCCCAGCATTTT. This codes for CASSPGTGVQPQHF.